The 27 T cell receptor beta chains listed next were all sequenced from one sample in a study of neurological immune-mediated disorders. One entry per CDR3 protein, called by TCRdb with MiXCR from the 5' RACE reads. Of approximately 40,000 distinct CDR3 sequences detected, roughly 14% appear once; the ten largest clones hold approximately 4%. Input material: CD4+ T cells from blood. Every receptor here comes from a woman aged 55-75 years with HTLV-1-associated myelopathy (HAM/TSP).

The chain employs TRBV12-5 and TRBJ1-5; weak D call: TRBD1 (5 bases). CDR1 is LGHNT and CDR2 is FRNRAP in the germline V gene. V was trimmed by 1 base and J by 0 bases, leaving 13 bases between them. CDR3 size: 17 residues. CDR3 DNA sequence: TGTGCTAGTGGTTTGGGGATGCCAGGGTATAGCAATCAGCCCCAGCATTTT. This gives the protein CASGLGMPGYSNQPQHF.

This clonotype was found many times. The V and J genes are TRBV7-2 and TRBJ1-5; no reliable D call. Germline V gene data show CDR1 as SGHTA and CDR2 as FQGNSA. CDR3 length: 14 amino acids. V was pared by 0 bases and J by 1 base, with 4 bases between. The CDR3 region is CASSLAGSNQPQHF. The CDR3 nucleotides read TGTGCCAGCAGCTTAGCTGGAAGCAATCAGCCCCAGCATTTT.

This clonotype was recorded many times. This sequence joins TRBV25-1 and TRBJ1-6; tentatively, D is TRBD1 (5 bases). CDR3 length: 15 amino acids. Trimming pared 2 bases from V and 10 bases from J, leaving 15 bases between. Germline CDR1 is MGHDK and CDR2 is SYGVNS. CDR3 DNA sequence: TGTGCCAGCAGTGAAGTTATGTCGGGGGACTCACCCCTCCACTTT. Encoded protein: CASSEVMSGDSPLHF. Full variable domain (rest looked up from reference TRBV25-1 and TRBJ1-6): EADIYQTPRYLVIGTGKKITLECSQTMGHDKMYWYQQDPGMELHLIHYSYGVNSTEKGDLSSESTVSRIRTEHFPLTLESARPSHTSQYLCASSEVMSGDSPLHFGNGTRLTVT.

This clonotype has at least ten counts. This chain uses TRBV5-1 with TRBJ2-3; D might be TRBD2 (6 bases). CDR3 length: 16 amino acids. Between the trimmed V and J ends, which lost 0 bases and 1 base, there was a span of 12 bases. In germline, CDR1 is SGHRS, CDR2 YFSETQ. This chain's CDR3 is CASSLGASDRTDTQYF. CDR3 sequence (DNA): TGCGCCAGCAGCTTGGGAGCTAGCGATCGCACAGATACGCAGTATTTT.

In its sample, this clonotype was seen many times. The gene calls are TRBV7-2 and TRBJ1-5; 7 nucleotides match TRBD1. Germline CDR1 SGHTA, CDR2 FQGNSA. This CDR3 contains 15 residues. Losses at the gene ends were 0 bases for V and 6 bases for J; bases not matched to a gene: 5. CDR3 in amino acids: CASSLALQGSQPQHF. Written as DNA, the CDR3 is TGTGCCAGCAGCTTAGCGCTACAGGGGAGTCAGCCCCAGCATTTT. Looking up the rest from reference TRBV7-2 and TRBJ1-5 gives the full variable domain: GAGVSQSPSNKVTEKGKDVELRCDPISGHTALYWYRQSLGQGLEFLIYFQGNSAPDKSGLPSDRFSAERTGGSVSTLTIQRTQQEDSAVYLCASSLALQGSQPQHFGDGTRLSIL.

This clonotype was counted many times. The chain employs TRBV20-1 and TRBJ1-6; tentative D call: TRBD1 (6 bases). V was clipped by 3 bases and J by 5 bases, with 14 bases between them. This CDR3 comprises 15 residues. Germline-derived CDR1 and CDR2 are DFQATT and SNEGSKA (reference sequence). This chain's CDR3 is CSASSRGVDNSPLHF. DNA of the CDR3: TGCAGTGCTAGCAGCAGGGGCGTCGATAATTCACCCCTCCACTTT.

By sample fraction, this clonotype is medium-sized. This chain connects TRBV6-6 to TRBJ2-2; 7 bases are a match to TRBD2. Germline V gives CDR1 MNHNY, CDR2 SVGAGI (reference sequence). The CDR3 sequence is 15 residues long. The V and J ends lost 6 bases and 6 bases, in that order; junction bases with no gene match: 10. The chain's CDR3 is CASSQTSPGAGELFF. Here the CDR3 DNA reads TGTGCCAGCAGCCAGACTAGCCCTGGGGCCGGGGAGCTGTTTTTT.

This clonotype has ten or more counts. The V and J genes are TRBV5-5 and TRBJ2-6; D is undetermined. V dropped 0 bases and J dropped 0 bases, with 10 bases sitting between them. The V gene's germline CDR1 is SGHKS and CDR2 YYEKEE (reference sequence). The CDR3 runs 17 residues. The CDR3 DNA is TGTGCCAGCAGCTTGGCGAGACACCTCTCTGGGGCCAACGTCCTGACTTTC. This codes for CASSLARHLSGANVLTF.

CDR3 sequence: CASTKEPGAPYSTYF. As DNA, the CDR3 is TGTGCCAGCACCAAAGAACCCGGGGCCCCGTACAGCACTTACTTC. This sequence joins TRBV5-4 and TRBJ2-7, with D perhaps TRBD1 or TRBD2 (5 bases each). V gave up 6 bases and J gave up 13 bases, with 29 bases separating them. The CDR3 runs 15 residues. Germline CDR1 and CDR2: SGHNT and YYREEE (reference sequence).

Many counts were recorded for this clonotype. CDR3 sequence (DNA): TGCGCCAGCAGCTTGGAGGTCGGGGAGCTGTTTTTT. It is translated as CASSLEVGELFF. V usage is TRBV5-1 and J usage is TRBJ2-2; D call uncertain. CDR3 length: 12 amino acids. Germline assignment: CDR1 SGHRS and CDR2 YFSETQ. V was shortened by 0 bases and J by 7 bases, with 4 bases between the two germline ends.

This clonotype is labeled as medium-sized (0.01 to 0.1%). The chain is built from TRBV5-1 and TRBJ2-7; D not certain. Trimming shortened V by 2 bases and J by 4 bases, and 13 bases separated the two germline ends. This CDR3 is built from 14 residues. In germline, CDR1 is SGHRS, CDR2 YFSETQ. The CDR3 DNA reads as TGCGCCAGCAGCTTTCGGAAGCTAGGGTACGAGCAGTACTTC. As protein: CASSFRKLGYEQYF. The entire variable domain, with the rest obtained from reference TRBV5-1 and TRBJ2-7, is as follows: KAGVTQTPRYLIKTRGQQVTLSCSPISGHRSVSWYQQTPGQGLQFLFEYFSETQRNKGNFPGRFSGRQFSNSRSEMNVSTLELGDSALYLCASSFRKLGYEQYFGPGTRLTVT.

There are many counts of this clonotype. The chain employs TRBV20-1 and TRBJ1-1, with D hard to call. Germline assignment: CDR1 DFQATT and CDR2 SNEGSKA (reference sequence). This CDR3 region has 13 residues. Trimming removed 7 bases at V and 1 base at J, with 13 bases between. The CDR3 region is CSGSYLGNTEAFF. CDR3 bases: TGCAGTGGGAGCTACTTGGGGAACACTGAAGCTTTCTTT.

This clonotype was observed at least ten times. This sequence joins TRBV20-1 and TRBJ2-3; D might be TRBD1 (6 bases). V gave up 5 bases and J gave up 0 bases, with 15 bases separating them. Germline V gives CDR1 DFQATT, CDR2 SNEGSKA (reference sequence). The CDR3 runs 15 residues. Here the CDR3 DNA reads TGCAGTGCTGATGGGGGCTATACTAGCACAGATACGCAGTATTTT. As protein: CSADGGYTSTDTQYF.

This clonotype was recorded many times. The chain employs TRBV5-1 and TRBJ1-1, with D possibly being TRBD1 (5 bases). Germline loops: CDR1 SGHRS, CDR2 YFSETQ. The germline V and J ends were trimmed by 4 bases and 0 bases, with 16 bases remaining between them. The CDR3 consists of 16 residues. CDR3: CASSPGQLAMNTEAFF. CDR3 nucleotides: TGCGCCAGCAGCCCAGGACAATTAGCCATGAACACTGAAGCTTTCTTT.

This clonotype was recorded many times. This chain uses TRBV20-1 with TRBJ2-7; D unclear. The germline V gene encodes CDR1 DFQATT and CDR2 SNEGSKA (reference sequence). CDR3 length: 13 amino acids. V lost 3 bases to trimming and J lost 5 bases, with 14 bases between them. CDR3 protein: CSASIRPPHEQYF. The CDR3 coding sequence is TGCAGTGCTAGTATCCGCCCACCCCACGAGCAGTACTTC.

This clonotype was detected many times. The J gene is TRBJ2-1, the V gene TRBV3-1, with 10 nucleotides matching TRBD1. The germline V gene has CDR1 LGHDT and CDR2 YNNKEL (reference sequence). The CDR3 extends over 16 amino acids. With V trimmed by 2 bases and J by 4 bases, 5 bases remained unmatched. The CDR3 DNA follows: TGTGCCAGCAGCCAATGGTCGGGACAGGGGTACAATGAGCAGTTCTTC. Translating gives CASSQWSGQGYNEQFF.

At least ten counts were recorded for this clonotype. The chain has TRBV6-1 and TRBJ2-7; D gene ambiguous. Germline V gene data show CDR1 as MNHNS and CDR2 as SASEGT. The CDR3 sequence is 13 residues long. V lost 0 bases to trimming and J lost 6 bases, with 9 bases between them. CDR3 residues: CASSEAAFIEQYF. Written as DNA, the CDR3 is TGTGCCAGCAGTGAAGCTGCTTTTATCGAGCAGTACTTC.

The table lists this clonotype with many counts. V is TRBV20-1 and J is TRBJ2-1; D gene ambiguous. The germline V gene encodes CDR1 DFQATT and CDR2 SNEGSKA (reference sequence). The V end lost 1 base, the J end lost 9 bases, and 10 bases lay between the germline ends. CDR3 length equals 12 residues. CDR3 nucleotides: TGCAGTGCTAGAGGCCCATCCCGTGAGCAGTTCTTC. This translates into CSARGPSREQFF.

The gene calls are TRBV20-1 and TRBJ2-3; a possible D gene is TRBD2 (7 bases). Trimming removed 7 bases at V and 5 bases at J, with 22 bases between. Germline CDR1 DFQATT, CDR2 SNEGSKA (reference sequence). This CDR3 is 15 amino acids long. The DNA of the CDR3 is TGCAGTGGGGGGGGGCGTGGGGGCAACCGAGATACGCAGTATTTT. It specifies CSGGGRGGNRDTQYF.

This clonotype was seen a handful of times. A much larger clonotype is one base distant, so this may be a read error. The CDR3 nucleotides are TGTACCAGCCTTAATGAAAAACTGTTTTTT. Its protein is CTSLNEKLFF. The chain has TRBV7-4 and TRBJ1-4; D is uncertain. Germline lookup yields CDR1 SGHVT and CDR2 SQSDAQ. CDR3 size: 10 residues.

This clonotype was found many times. The chain employs TRBV20-1 and TRBJ2-3; D gene uncertain. Between the trimmed V and J ends, which lost 5 bases and 6 bases, there was a span of 9 bases. The CDR3 sequence is 11 residues long. From germline, CDR1 is DFQATT and CDR2 SNEGSKA (reference sequence). CDR3 DNA sequence: TGCAGTGCTTTCCACTACGATACGCAGTATTTT. Translating gives CSAFHYDTQYF.

This clonotype was observed many times. The chain is built from TRBV3-1 and TRBJ2-3, with 7 bases identical to TRBD2. The V and J ends lost 1 base and 4 bases, in that order; junction bases with no gene match: 2. Germline CDR1 and CDR2: LGHDT and YNNKEL (reference sequence). The CDR3 has 14 residues. The CDR3 sequence is CASSQVAGADTQYF. The CDR3 bases are TGTGCCAGCAGCCAAGTAGCGGGTGCAGATACGCAGTATTTT.

This clonotype was seen many times. The chain links TRBV7-2 to TRBJ1-2; a weak D match, TRBD1 (6 bases). Germline lookup yields CDR1 SGHTA and CDR2 FQGNSA. The V gene lost 5 bases and the J gene lost 0 bases, with 13 bases spanning the gap. The CDR3 has 15 residues. This CDR3 reads CASSTGTPANYGYTF. The CDR3 bases are TGTGCCAGCAGCACCGGGACACCAGCTAACTATGGCTACACCTTC.

In its sample, this clonotype was seen many times. The CDR3 bases are TGTGCCAGCAGCCCCGGGGACAGAAGCACAGATACGCAGTATTTT. Translated: CASSPGDRSTDTQYF. The chain recombines TRBV11-1 with TRBJ2-3; 7 bases match TRBD1. The CDR3 covers 15 residues. In germline, CDR1 is SGHAT, CDR2 FQDESV (reference sequence). The V and J ends lost 5 bases and 0 bases, in that order; junction bases with no gene match: 5. Full variable domain (remainder filled in from reference TRBV11-1 and TRBJ2-3): EAEVAQSPRYKITEKSQAVAFWCDPISGHATLYWYRQILGQGPELLVQFQDESVVDDSQLPKDRFSAERLKGVDSTLKIQPAELGDSAMYLCASSPGDRSTDTQYFGPGTRLTVL.

This clonotype was recorded many times. The chain is built from TRBV5-1 and TRBJ2-5, with 9 bases lining up with TRBD2. This CDR3 contains 16 residues. Trimming at V came to 0 bases and at J to 2 bases, leaving 5 bases not matched to a gene. Germline values: CDR1 SGHRS, CDR2 YFSETQ. DNA for the CDR3: TGCGCCAGCAGCTTGGCCCCAGCGGGGGGTCAAGAGACCCAGTACTTC. Translation: CASSLAPAGGQETQYF.

This clonotype occurred many times. J is TRBJ1-2 and V is TRBV4-1, with no clear D. With 0 bases removed from V and 8 bases from J, the gap between germline ends came to 13 bases. Germline CDR1 is MGHRA and CDR2 is YSYEKL. This CDR3 region has 14 residues. CDR3 sequence reads: CASSQDENPRGYTF. The CDR3 region has the DNA TGCGCCAGCAGCCAAGATGAAAACCCGAGAGGCTACACCTTC.

This clonotype was counted between two and nine times. The gene calls are TRBV20-1 and TRBJ2-1; D might be TRBD2 (6 bases). This CDR3 has 10 residues. Trimming took 7 bases from V and 8 from J, leaving 9 bases between them. Germline V gene lookup returns CDR1 DFQATT and CDR2 SNEGSKA (reference sequence). The CDR3 is CSVGGDEQFF. The CDR3 nucleotides are TGCAGTGTAGGCGGGGATGAGCAGTTCTTC.